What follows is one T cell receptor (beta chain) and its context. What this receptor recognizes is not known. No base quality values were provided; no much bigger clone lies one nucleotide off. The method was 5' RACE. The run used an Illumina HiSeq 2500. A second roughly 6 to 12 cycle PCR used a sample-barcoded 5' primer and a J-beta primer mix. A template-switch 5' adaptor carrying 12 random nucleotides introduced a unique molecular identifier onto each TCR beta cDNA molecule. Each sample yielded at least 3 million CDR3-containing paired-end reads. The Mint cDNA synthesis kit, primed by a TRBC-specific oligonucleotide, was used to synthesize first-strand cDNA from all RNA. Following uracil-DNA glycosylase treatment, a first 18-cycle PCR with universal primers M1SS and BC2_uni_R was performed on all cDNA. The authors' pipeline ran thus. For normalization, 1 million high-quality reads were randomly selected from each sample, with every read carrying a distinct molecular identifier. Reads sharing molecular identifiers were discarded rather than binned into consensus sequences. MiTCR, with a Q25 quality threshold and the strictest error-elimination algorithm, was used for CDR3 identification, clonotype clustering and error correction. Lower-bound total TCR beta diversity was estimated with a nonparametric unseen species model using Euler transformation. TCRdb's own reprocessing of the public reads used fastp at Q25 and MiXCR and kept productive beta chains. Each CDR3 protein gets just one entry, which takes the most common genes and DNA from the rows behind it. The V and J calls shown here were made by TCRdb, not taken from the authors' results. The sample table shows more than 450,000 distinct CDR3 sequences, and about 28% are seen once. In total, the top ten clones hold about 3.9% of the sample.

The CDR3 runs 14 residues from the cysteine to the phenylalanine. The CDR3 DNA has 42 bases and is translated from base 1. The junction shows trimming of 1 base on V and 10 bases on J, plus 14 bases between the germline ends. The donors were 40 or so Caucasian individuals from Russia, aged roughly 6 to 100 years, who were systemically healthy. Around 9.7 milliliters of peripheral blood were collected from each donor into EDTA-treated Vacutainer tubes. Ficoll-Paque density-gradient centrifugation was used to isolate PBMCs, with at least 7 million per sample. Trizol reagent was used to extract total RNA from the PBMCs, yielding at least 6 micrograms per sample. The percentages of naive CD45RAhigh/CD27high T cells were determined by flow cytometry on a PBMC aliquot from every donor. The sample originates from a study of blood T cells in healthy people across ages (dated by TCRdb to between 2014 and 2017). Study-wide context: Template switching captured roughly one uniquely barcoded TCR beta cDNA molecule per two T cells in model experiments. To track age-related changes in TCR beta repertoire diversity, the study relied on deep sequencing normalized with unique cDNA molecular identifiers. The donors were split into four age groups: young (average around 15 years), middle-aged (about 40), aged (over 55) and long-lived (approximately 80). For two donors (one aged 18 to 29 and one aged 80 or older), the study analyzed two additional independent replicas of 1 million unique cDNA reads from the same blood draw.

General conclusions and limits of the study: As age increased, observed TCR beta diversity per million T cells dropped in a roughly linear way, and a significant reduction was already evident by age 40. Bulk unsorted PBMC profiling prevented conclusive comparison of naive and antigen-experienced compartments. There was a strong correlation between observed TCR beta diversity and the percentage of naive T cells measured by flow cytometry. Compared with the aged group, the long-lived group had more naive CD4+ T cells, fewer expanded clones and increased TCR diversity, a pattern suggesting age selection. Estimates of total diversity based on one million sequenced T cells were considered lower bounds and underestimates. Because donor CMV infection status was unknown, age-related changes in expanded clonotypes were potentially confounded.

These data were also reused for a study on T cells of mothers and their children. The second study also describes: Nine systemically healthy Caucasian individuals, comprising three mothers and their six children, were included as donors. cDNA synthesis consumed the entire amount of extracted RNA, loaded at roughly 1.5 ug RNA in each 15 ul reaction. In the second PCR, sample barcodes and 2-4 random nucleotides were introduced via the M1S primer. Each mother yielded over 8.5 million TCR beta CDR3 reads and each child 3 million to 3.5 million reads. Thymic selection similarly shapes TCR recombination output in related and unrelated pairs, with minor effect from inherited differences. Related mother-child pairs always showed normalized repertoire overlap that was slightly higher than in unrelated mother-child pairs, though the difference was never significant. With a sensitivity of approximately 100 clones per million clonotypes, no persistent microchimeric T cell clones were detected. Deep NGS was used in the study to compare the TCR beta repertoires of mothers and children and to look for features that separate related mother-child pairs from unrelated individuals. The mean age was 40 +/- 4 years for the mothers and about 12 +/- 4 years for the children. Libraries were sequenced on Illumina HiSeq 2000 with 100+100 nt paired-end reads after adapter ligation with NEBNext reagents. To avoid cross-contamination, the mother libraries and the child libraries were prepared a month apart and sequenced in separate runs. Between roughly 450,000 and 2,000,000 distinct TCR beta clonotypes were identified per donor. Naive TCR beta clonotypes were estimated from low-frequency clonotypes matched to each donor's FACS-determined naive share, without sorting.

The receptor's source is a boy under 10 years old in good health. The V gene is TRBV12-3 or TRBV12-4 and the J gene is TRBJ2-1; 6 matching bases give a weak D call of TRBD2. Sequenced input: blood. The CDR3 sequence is CASSLGDSGREQFF. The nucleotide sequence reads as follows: TGTGCCAGCAGTTTAGGGGACTCGGGGAGGGAGCAGTTCTTC.